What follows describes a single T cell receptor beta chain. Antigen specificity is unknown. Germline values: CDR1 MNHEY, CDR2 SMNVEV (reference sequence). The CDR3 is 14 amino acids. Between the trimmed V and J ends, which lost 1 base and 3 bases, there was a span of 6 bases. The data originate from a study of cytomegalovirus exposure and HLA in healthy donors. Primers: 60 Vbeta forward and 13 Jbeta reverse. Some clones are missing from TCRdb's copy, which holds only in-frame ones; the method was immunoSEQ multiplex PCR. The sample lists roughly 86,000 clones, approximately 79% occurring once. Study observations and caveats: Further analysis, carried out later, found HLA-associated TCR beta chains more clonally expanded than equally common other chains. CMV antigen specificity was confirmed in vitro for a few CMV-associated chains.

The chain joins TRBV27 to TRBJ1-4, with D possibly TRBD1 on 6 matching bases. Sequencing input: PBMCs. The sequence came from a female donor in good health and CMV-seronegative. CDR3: CASSLWGPNEKLFF. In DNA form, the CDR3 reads TGTGCCAGCAGTTTATGGGGGCCTAATGAAAAACTGTTTTTT. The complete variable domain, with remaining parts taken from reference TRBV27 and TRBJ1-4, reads EAQVTQNPRYLITVTGKKLTVTCSQNMNHEYMSWYRQDPGLGLRQIYYSMNVEVTDKGDVPEGYKVSRKEKRNFPLILESPSPNQTSLYFCASSLWGPNEKLFFGSGTQLSVL.